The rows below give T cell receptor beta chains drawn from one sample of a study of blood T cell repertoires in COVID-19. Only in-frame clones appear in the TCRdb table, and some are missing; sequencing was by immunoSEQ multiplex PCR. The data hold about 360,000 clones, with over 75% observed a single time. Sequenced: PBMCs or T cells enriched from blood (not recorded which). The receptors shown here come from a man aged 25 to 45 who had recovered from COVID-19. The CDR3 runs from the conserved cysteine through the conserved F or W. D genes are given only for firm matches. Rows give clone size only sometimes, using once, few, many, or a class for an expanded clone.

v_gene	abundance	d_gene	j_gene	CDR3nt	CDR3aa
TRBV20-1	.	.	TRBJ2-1	TGCAGGGGGGGGGCTGATGAGCAGTTCTTC	CRGGADEQFF
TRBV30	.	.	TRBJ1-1	TGTGCCTGGGCCCAGGGCCCTCGTACTGAAGCTTTCTTT	CAWAQGPRTEAFF
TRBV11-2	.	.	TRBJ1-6	TGTGCCAGCTCTAGCGGTTCACCCCTCCACTTT	CASSSGSPLHF
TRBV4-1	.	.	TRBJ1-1	TGCGCCAGCAGCCTCACCCTGCGCTCCCGGAACACTGAAGCTTTCTTT	CASSLTLRSRNTEAFF
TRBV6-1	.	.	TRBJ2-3	TGTGCCAGCAGTGAAAGGCCTCTTGGATGGGGCAGCACAGATACGCAGTATTTT	CASSERPLGWGSTDTQYF
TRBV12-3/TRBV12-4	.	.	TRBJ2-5	TGTGCCAGCAACGTCAGGGTTCAAGAGACCCAGTACTTC	CASNVRVQETQYF
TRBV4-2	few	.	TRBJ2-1	TGTGCCAGCAGCCAAGATTGGACCGCGGGACTCAATGAGCAGTTCTTC	CASSQDWTAGLNEQFF
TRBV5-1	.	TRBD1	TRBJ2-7	TGCGCCAGCAGCCCCGGACAGGGGGCACCCTACGAGCAGTACTTC	CASSPGQGAPYEQYF
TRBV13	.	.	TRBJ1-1	TGTGCCAGCAGCTTAGCGTACATCTTAAACACTGAAGCTTTCTTT	CASSLAYILNTEAFF
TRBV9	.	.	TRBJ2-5	TGTGCCAGCAGCGTTTTCCCATTGCAGGAGACCCAGTACTTC	CASSVFPLQETQYF
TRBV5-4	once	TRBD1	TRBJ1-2	TGTGCCAGCAGCTCCCCGGGACAGGGAGACGGTGGCTACACCTTC	CASSSPGQGDGGYTF
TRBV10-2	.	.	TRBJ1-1	TGCGCCAGCAGGGCCGGGACTGACGGTTGGACTGAAGCTTTCTTT	CASRAGTDGWTEAFF
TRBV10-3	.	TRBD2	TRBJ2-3	TGTGCCATCAGTGACCAACTAGCGGGGGGCTTGGATACGCAGTATTTT	CAISDQLAGGLDTQYF
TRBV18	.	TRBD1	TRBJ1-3	TGTGCCAGCTCACCATCGAGCTCAGGGGGGTACGGAAACACCATATATTTT	CASSPSSSGGYGNTIYF
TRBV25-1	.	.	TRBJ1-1	TGTGCCAGCAGTGATCCGTTAGTTAATGAAGCTTTCTTT	CASSDPLVNEAFF
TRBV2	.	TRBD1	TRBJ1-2	TGTGCCACAACCCGACAGGGCAATAATGGCTACACCTTC	CATTRQGNNGYTF
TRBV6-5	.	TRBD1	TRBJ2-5	TGTGCCAGCCACCGGGACAGGGGTACGGAGACCCAGTACTTC	CASHRDRGTETQYF
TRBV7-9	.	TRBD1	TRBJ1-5	TGTGCCAGCAGCGACAGGGGGATTAGCAATCAGCCCCAGCATTTT	CASSDRGISNQPQHF
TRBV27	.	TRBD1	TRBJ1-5	TGTGCCAGCAGCCTGGACAGGGGCAATCAGCCCCAGCATTTT	CASSLDRGNQPQHF
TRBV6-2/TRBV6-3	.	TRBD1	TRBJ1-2	TGTGCCAGCAGTACACAGGGGGCTCTCCAGGGCTACACCTTC	CASSTQGALQGYTF
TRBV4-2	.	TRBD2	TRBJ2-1	TGTGCCAGCAGCCAGGCCATACTAGCGGGGGGCAGGGATGAGCAGTTCTTC	CASSQAILAGGRDEQFF
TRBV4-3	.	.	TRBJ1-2	TGCGCCAGCAGCCAAGGAGAAGTGAACTATGGCTACACCTTC	CASSQGEVNYGYTF
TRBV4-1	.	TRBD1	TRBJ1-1	TGCGCCAGCAGCCACAGGTCCGGGACAGGGAACACTGAAGCTTTCTTT	CASSHRSGTGNTEAFF
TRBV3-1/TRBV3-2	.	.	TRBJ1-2	TGTGCCAGCAGCCATTCCCAGGCTGGCTACACCTTC	CASSHSQAGYTF
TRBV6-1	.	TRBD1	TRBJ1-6	TGTGCCAGCAGTGAAAGGGGACAGGGAGGGTCACCCCTCCACTTT	CASSERGQGGSPLHF
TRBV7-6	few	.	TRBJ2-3	TGTGCCAGCAGCTTAGGGGCAGGGGACACAGATACGCAGTATTTT	CASSLGAGDTDTQYF
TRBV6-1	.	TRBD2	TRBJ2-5	TGTGCCAGCAGTGGCCGTGGGACTAGCGGGGATATGGAGACCCAGTACTTC	CASSGRGTSGDMETQYF
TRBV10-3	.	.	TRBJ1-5	TGTGCCACGGGGATGGGGGGGGGCAATCAGCCCCAGCATTTT	CATGMGGGNQPQHF
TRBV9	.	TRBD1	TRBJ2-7	TGTGCCAGCAGCCCGACAGGGATGACCTACGAGCAGTACTTC	CASSPTGMTYEQYF
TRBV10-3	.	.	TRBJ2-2	TGTGCCTTACTAGCTCCGGACACCGGGGAGCTGTTTTTT	CALLAPDTGELFF
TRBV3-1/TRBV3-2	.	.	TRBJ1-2	TGTGCCAGCAGCCAAAGGGAGTATGGCTACACCTTC	CASSQREYGYTF
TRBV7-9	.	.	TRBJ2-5	TGTGCCAGCAGCTTAGCGAGGGCAGGAAGACCCCAAGAGACCCAGTACTTC	CASSLARAGRPQETQYF
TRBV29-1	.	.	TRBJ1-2	TGCAGCGCCGAGGGTATTAGTGGCTACACCTTC	CSAEGISGYTF
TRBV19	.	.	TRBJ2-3	TGTGCCAGTATGGAAGCAGGAGATACGCAGTATTTT	CASMEAGDTQYF
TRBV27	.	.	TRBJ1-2	TGTGCCAGCAGGTACAGAGAGGGCTATGGCTACACCTTC	CASRYREGYGYTF
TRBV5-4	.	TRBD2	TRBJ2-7	TGTGCCAGCAGCTCGGCGGGGCGGGGGGCCTACGAGCAGTACTTC	CASSSAGRGAYEQYF
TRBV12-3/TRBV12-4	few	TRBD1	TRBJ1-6	TGTGCCAGCAGTTTGGACAGGGGTTCACCCCTCCACTTT	CASSLDRGSPLHF
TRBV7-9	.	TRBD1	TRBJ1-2	TGTGCCTACAGGGGGGCGGGCGACTATGGCTACACCTTC	CAYRGAGDYGYTF
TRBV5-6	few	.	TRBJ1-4	TGTGCCAGCAGCTCGTATTTAACTAATGAAAAACTGTTTTTT	CASSSYLTNEKLFF
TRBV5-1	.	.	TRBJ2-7	TGCGCCAGCAGCAACACAGGGGGGGCCTACGAGCAGTACTTC	CASSNTGGAYEQYF
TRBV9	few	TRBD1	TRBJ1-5	TGTGCCAGCAGCGGACAGGGCTCTAATCAGCCCCAGCATTTT	CASSGQGSNQPQHF
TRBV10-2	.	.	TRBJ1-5	TGCGCCAGCAGGCAGGGACACGGCGGTAGCACAAATCAGCCCCAGCATTTT	CASRQGHGGSTNQPQHF
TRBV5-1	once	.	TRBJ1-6	TGCGCCAGCAGCTTGGACAGGAACTCACCCCTCCACTTT	CASSLDRNSPLHF
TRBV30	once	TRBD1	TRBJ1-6	TGTGCCTGGAGGGGGACAGGGAACGATGGTTCACCCCTCCACTTT	CAWRGTGNDGSPLHF
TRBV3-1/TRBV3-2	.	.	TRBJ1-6	TGTGCCAGCAGCCAACGCGACTATAATTCACCCCTCCACTTT	CASSQRDYNSPLHF
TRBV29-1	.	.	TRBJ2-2	TGCAGCGCCAGACTGGGGAACACCGGGGAGCTGTTTTTT	CSARLGNTGELFF
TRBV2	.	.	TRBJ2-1	TGTGCCAGCAGTGACCACCCCAGTTACAATGAGCAGTTCTTC	CASSDHPSYNEQFF
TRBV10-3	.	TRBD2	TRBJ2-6	TGTGCCATCTTGGGACTAGCGGGGGGACCCTCTGGGGCCAACGTCCTGACTTTC	CAILGLAGGPSGANVLTF
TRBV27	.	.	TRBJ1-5	TGTGCCAGCAGTTTATGGGGGGGGAGCAATCAGCCCCAGCATTTT	CASSLWGGSNQPQHF